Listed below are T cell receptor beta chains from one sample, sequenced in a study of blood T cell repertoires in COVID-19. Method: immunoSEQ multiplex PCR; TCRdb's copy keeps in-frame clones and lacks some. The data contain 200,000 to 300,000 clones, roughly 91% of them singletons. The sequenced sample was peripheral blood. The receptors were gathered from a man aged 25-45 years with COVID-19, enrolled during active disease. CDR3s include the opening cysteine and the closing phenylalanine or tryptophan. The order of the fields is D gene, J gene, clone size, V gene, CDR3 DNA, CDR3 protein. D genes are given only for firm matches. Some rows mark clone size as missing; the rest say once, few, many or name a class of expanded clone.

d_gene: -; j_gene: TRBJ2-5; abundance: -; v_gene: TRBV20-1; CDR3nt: TGCAGTGCTAGTTTAAGGGGGGAGACCCAGTACTTC; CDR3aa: CSASLRGETQYF
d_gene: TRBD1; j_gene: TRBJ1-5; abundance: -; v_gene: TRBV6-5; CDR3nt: TGTGCCAGCAGTTACTCCCAGGGGGCAGGTCAGCCCCAGCATTTT; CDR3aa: CASSYSQGAGQPQHF
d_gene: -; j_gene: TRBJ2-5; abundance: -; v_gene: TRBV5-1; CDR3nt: TGCGCCAGCAGGTCACAATACGGGGTACAAGAGACCCAGTACTTC; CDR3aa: CASRSQYGVQETQYF
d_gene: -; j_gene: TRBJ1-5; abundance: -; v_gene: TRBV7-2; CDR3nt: TGTGCCAGCAGCTTAAGTGCGGGGCAGGATCAGCCCCAGCATTTT; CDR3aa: CASSLSAGQDQPQHF
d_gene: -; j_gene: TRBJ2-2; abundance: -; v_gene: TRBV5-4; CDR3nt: TGTGCCAGCAGCTGGGGCAGGGATAACACCGGGGAGCTGTTTTTT; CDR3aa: CASSWGRDNTGELFF
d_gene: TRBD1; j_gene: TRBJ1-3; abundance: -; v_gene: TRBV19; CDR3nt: TGTGCCAGTAGTATGGGACAGGTCATCTCTGGAAACACCATATATTTT; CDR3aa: CASSMGQVISGNTIYF
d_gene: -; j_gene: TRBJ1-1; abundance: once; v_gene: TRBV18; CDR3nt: TGTGCCGGGGCATGGGGGAACACTGAAGCTTTCTTT; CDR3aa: CAGAWGNTEAFF
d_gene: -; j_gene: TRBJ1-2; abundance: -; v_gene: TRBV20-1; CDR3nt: TGCAGTGCTAGCGAGGCCTATGGCTACACCTTC; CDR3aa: CSASEAYGYTF
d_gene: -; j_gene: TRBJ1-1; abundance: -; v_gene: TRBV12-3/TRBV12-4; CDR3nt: TGTGCCAGCAGACAACTGAACACTGAAGCTTTCTTT; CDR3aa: CASRQLNTEAFF
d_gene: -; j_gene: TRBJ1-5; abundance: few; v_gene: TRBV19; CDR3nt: TGTGCCAGTAGTATAGGAGTCGGCAGGGGCCCCAATCAGCCCCAGCATTTT; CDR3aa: CASSIGVGRGPNQPQHF
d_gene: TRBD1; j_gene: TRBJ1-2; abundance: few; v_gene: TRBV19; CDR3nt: TGTGCCAGTAGTCCAGGGACAGGGAATAACTATGGCTACACCTTC; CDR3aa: CASSPGTGNNYGYTF
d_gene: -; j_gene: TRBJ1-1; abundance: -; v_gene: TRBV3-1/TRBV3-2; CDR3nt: TGTGCCAGCAGCCAAGGTTCCGGGACAAGGAACACTGAAGCTTTCTTT; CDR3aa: CASSQGSGTRNTEAFF
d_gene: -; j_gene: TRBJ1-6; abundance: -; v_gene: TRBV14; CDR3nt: TGTGCCAGCAGCCAAGCCGGACAGCTCTCCTATAATTCACCCCTCCACTTT; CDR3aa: CASSQAGQLSYNSPLHF
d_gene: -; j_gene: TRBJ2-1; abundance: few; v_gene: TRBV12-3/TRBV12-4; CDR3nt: TGTGCCAGCAGTTTGGGACACTACAATGAGCAGTTCTTC; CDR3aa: CASSLGHYNEQFF
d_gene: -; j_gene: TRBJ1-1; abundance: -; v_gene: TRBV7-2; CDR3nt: TGTGCCAGCAGCTTAGAGTCGTTGTCCAACTACGCTTTCTTT; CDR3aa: CASSLESLSNYAFF
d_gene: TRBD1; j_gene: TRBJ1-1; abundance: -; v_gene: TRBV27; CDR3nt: TGTGCCAGCAGTACACGGACAGGCCCTTTGAACACTGAAGCTTTCTTT; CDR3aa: CASSTRTGPLNTEAFF
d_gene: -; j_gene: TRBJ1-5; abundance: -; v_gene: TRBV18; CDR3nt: TGTGCCAGCTCAGCGGGACTTGGTCAGCCCCAGCATTTT; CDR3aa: CASSAGLGQPQHF
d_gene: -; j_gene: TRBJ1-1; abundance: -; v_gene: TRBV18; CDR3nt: TGTGCCAGCTCACCTTTCCAGGGGAGGGGAACTGAAGCTTTCTTT; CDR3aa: CASSPFQGRGTEAFF
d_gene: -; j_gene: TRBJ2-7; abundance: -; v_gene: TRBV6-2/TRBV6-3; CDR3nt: TGTGCCAGCAGTTACTCTGTATATAACGAGCAGTACTTC; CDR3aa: CASSYSVYNEQYF
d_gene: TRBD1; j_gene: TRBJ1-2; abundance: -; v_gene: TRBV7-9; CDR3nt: TGTGCCAGCAGCACCGGACAGGGGTCTTGGTATGGCTACACCTTC; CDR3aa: CASSTGQGSWYGYTF
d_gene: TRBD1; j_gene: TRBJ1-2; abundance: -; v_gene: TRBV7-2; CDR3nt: TGTGCCAGCAGCTTCACAGGGGCGGGCTATGGCTACACCTTC; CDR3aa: CASSFTGAGYGYTF
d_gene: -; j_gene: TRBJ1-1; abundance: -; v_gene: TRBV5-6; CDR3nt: TGTGCCAGCAGCCCTAAACAGGGAAACATGAACACTGAAGCTTTCTTT; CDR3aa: CASSPKQGNMNTEAFF
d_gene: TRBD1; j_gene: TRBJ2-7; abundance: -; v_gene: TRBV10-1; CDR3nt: TGCGCCAGCAGCGGGACAGGGGGCGAGCAGTACTTC; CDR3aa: CASSGTGGEQYF
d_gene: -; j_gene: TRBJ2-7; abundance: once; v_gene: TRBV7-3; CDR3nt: TGTGCCAGCAGCCGGACTGTAAATCAGGAGCAGTACTTC; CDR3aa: CASSRTVNQEQYF
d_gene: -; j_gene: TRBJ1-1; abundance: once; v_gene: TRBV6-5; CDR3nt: TGTGCCAGCAGCCTAGAAATCCGGAACACTGAAGCTTTCTTT; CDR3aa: CASSLEIRNTEAFF
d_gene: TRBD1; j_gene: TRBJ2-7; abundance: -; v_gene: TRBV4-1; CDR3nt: TGCGCCAGCAGCCACACCACAACGGACAGGCACTACTCCTACGAGCAGTACTTC; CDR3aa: CASSHTTTDRHYSYEQYF
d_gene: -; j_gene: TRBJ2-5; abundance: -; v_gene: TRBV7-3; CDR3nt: TGTGCCAGCAGCCCACCCGGAGGGCAAGAGACCCAGTACTTC; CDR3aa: CASSPPGGQETQYF
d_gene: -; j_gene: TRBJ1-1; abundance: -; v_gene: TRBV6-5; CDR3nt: TGTGCCAGCAGTTACCGGTCCGGGGGAGGCAACACTGAAGCTTTCTTT; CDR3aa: CASSYRSGGGNTEAFF
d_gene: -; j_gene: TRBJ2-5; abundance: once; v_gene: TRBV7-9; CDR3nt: TGTGCCAGCAGCTCTAGTGGCGAGACCCAGTACTTC; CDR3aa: CASSSSGETQYF
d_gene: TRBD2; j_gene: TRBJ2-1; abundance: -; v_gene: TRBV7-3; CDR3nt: TGTGCCAGCAGCTCATTAGCGGGGAACTACAATGAGCAGTTCTTC; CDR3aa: CASSSLAGNYNEQFF
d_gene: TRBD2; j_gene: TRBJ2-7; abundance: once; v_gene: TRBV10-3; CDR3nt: TGTGCCATCAGTGAGTCCGTTGGGAGGGCACTACGGCAGTACTTC; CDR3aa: CAISESVGRALRQYF
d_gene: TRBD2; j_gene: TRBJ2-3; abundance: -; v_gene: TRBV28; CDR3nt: TGTGCCAGCAGACGGAAAGCGGGGGGGCAGTATTTT; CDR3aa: CASRRKAGGQYF
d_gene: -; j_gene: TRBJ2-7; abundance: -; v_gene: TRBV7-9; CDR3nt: TGTGCCAGCAGACCTACGGGGGTATCCTACGAGCAGTACTTC; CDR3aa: CASRPTGVSYEQYF
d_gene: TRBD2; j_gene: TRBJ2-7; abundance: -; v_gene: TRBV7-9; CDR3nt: TGTGCCAGCAGCTACGGCGGGGGGCTCACCTACGAGCAGTACTTC; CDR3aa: CASSYGGGLTYEQYF
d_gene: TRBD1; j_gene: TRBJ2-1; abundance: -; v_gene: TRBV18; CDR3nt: TGTGCCAGCGGCCGGGACAGGAGATACAATGAGCAGTTCTTC; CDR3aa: CASGRDRRYNEQFF
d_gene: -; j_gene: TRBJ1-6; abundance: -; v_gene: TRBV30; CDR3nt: TGTGCCTGGAGTGTCGCAGGGGTAAGGTCACCCCTCCACTTT; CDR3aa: CAWSVAGVRSPLHF
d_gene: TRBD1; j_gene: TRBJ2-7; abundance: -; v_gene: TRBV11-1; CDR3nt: TGTGCCAGCAGCTTAGGGAGCTCCCGGGACAGTTACGAGCAGTACTTC; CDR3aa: CASSLGSSRDSYEQYF
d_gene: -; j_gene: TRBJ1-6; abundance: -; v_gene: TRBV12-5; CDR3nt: TGTGCTAGTGGTTTGGGGGTCGGACAGCGAACCGCCCTATATAATTCACCCCTCCACTTT; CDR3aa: CASGLGVGQRTALYNSPLHF
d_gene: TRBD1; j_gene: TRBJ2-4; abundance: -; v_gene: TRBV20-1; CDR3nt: TGCAGTGCTAGTGGGACAGCAGAAGCCAAAAACATTCAGTACTTC; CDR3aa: CSASGTAEAKNIQYF
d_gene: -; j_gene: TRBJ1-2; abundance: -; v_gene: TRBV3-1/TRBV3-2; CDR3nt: TGTGCCAGCAGCCAAGATGAGGACAGTAGCTCCGGCTACACCTTC; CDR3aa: CASSQDEDSSSGYTF
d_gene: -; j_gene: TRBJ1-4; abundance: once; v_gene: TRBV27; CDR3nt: TGTGCCAGCAGTTTAGTGTACCAGTCTGCAACTAATGAAAAACTGTTTTTT; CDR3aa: CASSLVYQSATNEKLFF
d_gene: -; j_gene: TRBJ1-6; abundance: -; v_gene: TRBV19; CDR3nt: TGTGCCAGTAGGCAATGGACAGCAAATAATTCACCCCTCCACTTT; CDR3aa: CASRQWTANNSPLHF
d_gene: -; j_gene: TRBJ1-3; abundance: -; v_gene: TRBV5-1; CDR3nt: TGCGCCAGCAGCCCTTCCCCCTTACAGGGCCGCTCTGGAAACACCATATATTTT; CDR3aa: CASSPSPLQGRSGNTIYF